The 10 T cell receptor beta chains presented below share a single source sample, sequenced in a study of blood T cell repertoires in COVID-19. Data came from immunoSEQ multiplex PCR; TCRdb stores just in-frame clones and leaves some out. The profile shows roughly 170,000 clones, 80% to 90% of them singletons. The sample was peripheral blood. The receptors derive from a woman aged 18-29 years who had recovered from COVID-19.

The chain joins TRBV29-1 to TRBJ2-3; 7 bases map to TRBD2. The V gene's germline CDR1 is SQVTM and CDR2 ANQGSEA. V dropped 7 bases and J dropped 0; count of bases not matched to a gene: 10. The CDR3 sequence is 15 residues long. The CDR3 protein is CSGGGTYLSTDTQYF. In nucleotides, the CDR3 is TGCAGCGGGGGAGGGACTTATCTTAGCACAGATACGCAGTATTTT.

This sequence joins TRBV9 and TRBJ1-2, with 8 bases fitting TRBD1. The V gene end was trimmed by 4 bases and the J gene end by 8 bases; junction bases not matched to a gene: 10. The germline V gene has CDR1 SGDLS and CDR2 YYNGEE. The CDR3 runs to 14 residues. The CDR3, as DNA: TGTGCCAGCAGCCCCCGGACAGGGACTCTCGGCTACACCTTC. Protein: CASSPRTGTLGYTF. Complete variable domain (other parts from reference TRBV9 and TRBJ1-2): DSGVTQTPKHLITATGQRVTLRCSPRSGDLSVYWYQQSLDQGLQFLIQYYNGEERAKGNILERFSAQQFPDLHSELNLSSLELGDSALYFCASSPRTGTLGYTFGSGTRLTVV.

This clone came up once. The CDR3 region has the DNA TGCGCCAGCAGTAACTCGCCCTACGAGCAGTACGTC. It codes for CASSNSPYEQYV. V usage is TRBV10-1 and J usage is TRBJ2-7; D is unresolved. CDR3 length: 12 residues. V lost 5 bases, J lost 2 bases, and 7 bases lay in between. Germline V gene sequence: CDR1 WNHNN, CDR2 SYGVQD (reference sequence).

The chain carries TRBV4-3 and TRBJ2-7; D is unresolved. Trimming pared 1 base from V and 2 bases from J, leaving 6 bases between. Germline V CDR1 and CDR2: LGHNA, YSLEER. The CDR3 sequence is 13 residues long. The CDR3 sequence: CASSQGRTYEQYF. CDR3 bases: TGCGCCAGCAGCCAAGGCAGAACCTACGAGCAGTACTTC.

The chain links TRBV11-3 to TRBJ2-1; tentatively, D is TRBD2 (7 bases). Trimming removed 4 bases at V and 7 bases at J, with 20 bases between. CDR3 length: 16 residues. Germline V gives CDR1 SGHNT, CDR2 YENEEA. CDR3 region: CASSSGSGGDWNEQFF. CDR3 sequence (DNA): TGTGCCAGCAGCTCAGGTTCGGGGGGCGACTGGAATGAGCAGTTCTTC.

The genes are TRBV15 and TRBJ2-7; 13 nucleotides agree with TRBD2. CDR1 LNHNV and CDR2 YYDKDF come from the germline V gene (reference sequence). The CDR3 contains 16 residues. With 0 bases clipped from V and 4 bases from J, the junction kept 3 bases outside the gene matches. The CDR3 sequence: CATSRDRTSGGYEQYV. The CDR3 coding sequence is TGTGCCACCAGCAGAGATCGGACTAGCGGGGGTTACGAGCAGTACGTC.

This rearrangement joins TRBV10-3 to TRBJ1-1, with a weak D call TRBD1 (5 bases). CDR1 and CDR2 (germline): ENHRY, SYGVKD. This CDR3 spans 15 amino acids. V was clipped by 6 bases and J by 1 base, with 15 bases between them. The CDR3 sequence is CAIRTHGGTNTEAFF. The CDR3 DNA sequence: TGTGCCATCAGGACCCACGGGGGGACGAACACTGAAGCTTTCTTT.

The CDR3 DNA sequence: TGTGCCAGCAGCCCCGGACGGAGGACCCCCTATGGCTACACCTTC. This translates into CASSPGRRTPYGYTF. This chain joins TRBV5-6 and TRBJ1-2; D uncertain. The V end was cut by 4 bases, the J end by 4 bases, with 17 bases between. The CDR3 length is 15 residues. Germline CDR1 reads SGHDT; CDR2 reads YYEEEE.

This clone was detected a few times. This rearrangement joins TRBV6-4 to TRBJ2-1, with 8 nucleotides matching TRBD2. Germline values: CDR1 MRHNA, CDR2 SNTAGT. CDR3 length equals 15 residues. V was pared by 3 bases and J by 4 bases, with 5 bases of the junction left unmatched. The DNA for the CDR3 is TGTGCCAGCAGTGAAGAAAGCGGGGGTTACAATGAGCAGTTCTTC. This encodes CASSEESGGYNEQFF.

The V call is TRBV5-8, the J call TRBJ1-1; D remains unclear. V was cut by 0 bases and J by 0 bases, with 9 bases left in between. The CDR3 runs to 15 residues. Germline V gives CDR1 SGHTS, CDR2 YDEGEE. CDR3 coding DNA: TGTGCCAGCAGCTTGGTTTTGACTGTGAACACTGAAGCTTTCTTT. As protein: CASSLVLTVNTEAFF.